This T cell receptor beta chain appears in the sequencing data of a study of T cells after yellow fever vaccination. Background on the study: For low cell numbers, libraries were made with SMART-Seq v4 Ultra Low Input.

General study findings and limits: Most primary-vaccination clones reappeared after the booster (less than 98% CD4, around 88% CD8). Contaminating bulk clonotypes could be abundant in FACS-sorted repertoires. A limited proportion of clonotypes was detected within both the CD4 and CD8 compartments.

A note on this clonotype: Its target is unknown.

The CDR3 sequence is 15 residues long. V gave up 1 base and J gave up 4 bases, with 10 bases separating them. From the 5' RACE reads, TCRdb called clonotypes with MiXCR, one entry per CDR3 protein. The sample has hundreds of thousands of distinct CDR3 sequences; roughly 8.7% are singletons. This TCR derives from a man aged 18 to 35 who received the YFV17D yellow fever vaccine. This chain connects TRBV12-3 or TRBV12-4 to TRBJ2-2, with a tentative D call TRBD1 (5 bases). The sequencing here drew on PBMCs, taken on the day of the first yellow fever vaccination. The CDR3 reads CASSLGGRGTGELFF. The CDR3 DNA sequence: TGTGCCAGCAGTTTAGGGGGAAGGGGCACCGGGGAGCTGTTTTTT.